A single sample is the source of the 25 T cell receptor beta chains below, sequenced in a study of HIV-infected patients and healthy controls. Reverse transcription used approximately 500 ng RNA and constant-region primers for alpha and beta. Using multiplexing indices, alpha and beta chain libraries were generated apart by chain-specific third strand synthesis. TCRdb reprocessed the 5' RACE reads with MiXCR, giving one entry per CDR3 protein. The sample consists of under 20,000 distinct CDR3 sequences, under 9.5% of them appearing once. The repertoire came from unfractionated whole blood and reflected all unsorted peripheral T cells. Sequencing was carried out using blood. The receptors shown here come from an adult in good health.

By sample fraction, this clonotype is medium-sized. The CDR3 DNA follows: TGTGCCAGCAGAGAAGGGGTAACCGGGGAGCTGTTTTTT. Translation: CASREGVTGELFF. The chain couples TRBV6-5 to TRBJ2-2; D perhaps matches TRBD1 (5 bases). CDR3 length equals 13 residues. Trimming left V 6 bases short and J 5 bases short, with 10 bases between. Germline-derived CDR1 and CDR2 are MNHEY and SVGAGI.

This clonotype was seen ten or more times. The J gene is TRBJ2-3, the V gene TRBV5-1, with D hard to call. Deletions cut 4 bases from V and 3 bases from J, with 18 bases between. Per the germline V gene, CDR1 is SGHRS and CDR2 is YFSETQ. This CDR3 is built from 16 residues. The CDR3 spells CASSALGGGKTDTQYF. In DNA form, the CDR3 reads TGCGCCAGCAGCGCCCTCGGTGGCGGCAAGACAGATACGCAGTATTTT.

This clonotype was detected ten times or more. CDR3 nucleotide sequence: TGTGCCAGCAGTGGAGGAGTAGCGGGAGGATCAGATACGCAGTATTTT. Residues: CASSGGVAGGSDTQYF. This chain joins TRBV2 and TRBJ2-3, with 10 positions matching TRBD2. Germline values: CDR1 SNHLY, CDR2 FYNNEI. J gave up 4 bases and V 4 bases, and 8 bases lay outside the gene matches. The CDR3 contains 16 residues.

In this sample, this clonotype turned up many times. CDR3 protein: CASSITGKSNQPQHF. DNA for the CDR3: TGTGCCAGTAGTATAACAGGAAAGAGCAATCAGCCCCAGCATTTT. The chain employs TRBV19 and TRBJ1-5; a weak D match, TRBD1 (5 bases). Trimming cost V 2 bases and J 1 base, with 9 bases left between them. The CDR3 runs to 15 residues. Germline CDR1 is LNHDA and CDR2 is SQIVND (reference sequence). Together with reference TRBV19 and TRBJ1-5, the CDR3 gives the full variable domain: DGGITQSPKYLFRKEGQNVTLSCEQNLNHDAMYWYRQDPGQGLRLIYYSQIVNDFQKGDIAEGYSVSREKKESFPLTVTSAQKNPTAFYLCASSITGKSNQPQHFGDGTRLSIL.

DNA for the CDR3: TGTGCCAGCAGTGAGTCTATCTCAAACACTGAAGCTTTCTTT. This sequence encodes CASSESISNTEAFF. The chain has TRBV2 and TRBJ1-1; the D is unclear. This CDR3 contains 14 residues. Germline V lookup: CDR1 SNHLY, CDR2 FYNNEI. With 3 bases removed from V and 2 bases from J, the gap between germline ends came to 10 bases.

At least ten counts were recorded for this clonotype. The chain recombines TRBV6-5 with TRBJ1-4; tentative D call: TRBD1 (5 bases). Looked up from germline, CDR1 is MNHEY and CDR2 is SVGAGI. V was clipped by 5 bases and J by 5 bases, with 12 bases between them. This CDR3 has 14 residues. As DNA, the CDR3 is TGTGCCAGCAGTACCGGGACGGAGAATGAAAAACTGTTTTTT. This gives the protein CASSTGTENEKLFF.

This clonotype has a count of ten or more. The chain is built from TRBV5-1 and TRBJ2-3, with 7 bases identical to TRBD1. CDR3 length: 13 amino acids. Germline lookup yields CDR1 SGHRS and CDR2 YFSETQ. The J segment lost 4 bases and the V segment lost 4 bases, leaving 3 bases of the junction unmatched. This chain's CDR3 is CASSAQGPDTQYF. DNA of the CDR3: TGCGCCAGCAGCGCACAGGGGCCAGATACGCAGTATTTT.

This clonotype appeared many times. The chain has TRBV4-1 and TRBJ1-5, with D unresolved. CDR1 and CDR2 from the germline V gene are MGHRA and YSYEKL. The CDR3 is 15 amino acids. The V end was cut by 3 bases, the J end by 1 base, with 10 bases between. The CDR3 reads CASSQDYASNQPQHF. CDR3 sequence (DNA): TGCGCCAGCAGCCAGGACTATGCGAGCAATCAGCCCCAGCATTTT.

The rearrangement links TRBV9 to TRBJ1-1, with 7 bases lining up with TRBD1. V lost 3 bases to trimming and J lost 5 bases; unmatched junction nucleotides: 1. The length of the CDR3 is 12 residues. CDR1 SGDLS and CDR2 YYNGEE come from the germline V gene. The CDR3 region is CASSAQGTEAFF. CDR3 DNA sequence: TGTGCCAGCAGCGCACAGGGGACTGAAGCTTTCTTT.

This clonotype was picked up a small number of times. V and J are TRBV7-6 and TRBJ2-3; 12 bases fit TRBD2. This CDR3 is built from 15 residues. Germline trimming cut 1 base from V and 7 bases from J; bases unmatched to any gene: 3. Germline values: CDR1 SGHVS, CDR2 FNYEAQ. The CDR3 sequence is CASSLGTSGMNTQYF. CDR3 nucleotides: TGTGCCAGCAGCTTAGGGACTAGCGGGATGAATACGCAGTATTTT. The entire variable domain, with the rest obtained from reference TRBV7-6 and TRBJ2-3, is as follows: GAGVSQSPRYKVTKRGQDVALRCDPISGHVSLYWYRQALGQGPEFLTYFNYEAQQDKSGLPNDRFSAERPEGSISTLTIQRTEQRDSAMYRCASSLGTSGMNTQYFGPGTRLTVL.

The sample holds many counts of this clonotype. The chain recombines TRBV12-3 or TRBV12-4 with TRBJ2-7; perhaps TRBD2 as D (5 bases). V was shortened by 6 bases and J by 7 bases, with 16 bases between the two germline ends. The CDR3 extends over 13 amino acids. The CDR3: CASRLAWGYEQYF. CDR3 bases: TGTGCCAGCAGGCTAGCATGGGGTTATGAGCAGTACTTC.

By sample share, this clonotype is medium-sized. CDR3 coding DNA: TGTGCCAGCAGTCTTACGTTAAACACTGCCTACGAGCAGTACTTC. The encoded protein is CASSLTLNTAYEQYF. The V call is TRBV28, the J call TRBJ2-7; no clear D. The CDR3 runs to 15 residues. Germline V gives CDR1 MDHEN, CDR2 SYDVKM. V was clipped by 5 bases and J by 2 bases, with 16 bases between them.

By sample share, this clonotype is medium-sized. The V and J genes are TRBV5-5 and TRBJ1-5, with D perhaps TRBD1 (6 bases). Germline V gene data show CDR1 as SGHKS and CDR2 as YYEKEE (reference sequence). V lost 0 bases, J lost 6 bases, and 10 bases lay in between. The CDR3 is 14 amino acids. For the CDR3, the DNA is TGTGCCAGCAGCTTGGCGGGGGGCAGTCAGCCCCAGCATTTT. Translating it yields CASSLAGGSQPQHF. The whole variable domain, remainder taken from reference TRBV5-5 and TRBJ1-5, is DAGVTQSPTHLIKTRGQQVTLRCSPISGHKSVSWYQQVLGQGPQFIFQYYEKEERGRGNFPDRFSARQFPNYSSELNVNALLLGDSALYLCASSLAGGSQPQHFGDGTRLSIL.

This clonotype appeared a few times. This rearrangement joins TRBV24-1 to TRBJ1-2; 8 nucleotides agree with TRBD1. Germline V lookup: CDR1 KGHDR, CDR2 SFDVKD. The CDR3 length is 16 residues. V shed 0 bases, J shed 0 bases, and the junction held 2 bases outside the gene matches. The CDR3 sequence: CATSDLGQGANYGYTF. DNA of the CDR3: TGTGCCACCAGTGATTTGGGACAGGGAGCTAACTATGGCTACACCTTC.

By its share, this clonotype is medium-sized. This chain links TRBV7-9 with TRBJ2-7; unclear D gene. This CDR3 is 12 amino acids long. Germline V gene data show CDR1 as SEHNR and CDR2 as FQNEAQ (reference sequence). V was trimmed by 5 bases and J by 2 bases, leaving 7 bases between them. The CDR3: CASSPLTYEQYF. The CDR3 DNA sequence: TGTGCCAGCAGCCCCCTAACCTACGAGCAGTACTTC.

This clonotype was seen repeatedly, ten times or more. This chain links TRBV2 with TRBJ2-7, with TRBD2 identical over 12 bases. Losses at the gene ends were 5 bases for V and 4 bases for J; bases not matched to a gene: 9. The germline V gene has CDR1 SNHLY and CDR2 FYNNEI. CDR3 length: 16 residues. DNA of the CDR3: TGTGCCAGCAGTCTTGGAGACGGGACTAGCGGGTACGAGCAGTACTTC. Its translation is CASSLGDGTSGYEQYF. Full variable domain (missing parts from reference TRBV2 and TRBJ2-7): EPEVTQTPSHQVTQMGQEVILRCVPISNHLYFYWYRQILGQKVEFLVSFYNNEISEKSEIFDDQFSVERPDGSNFTLKIRSTKLEDSAMYFCASSLGDGTSGYEQYFGPGTRLTVT.

This clonotype occurred many times. This chain links TRBV12-3 or TRBV12-4 with TRBJ1-1; a possible D gene is TRBD1 (6 bases). The CDR3 has 14 amino acids. With 6 bases removed from V and 1 base from J, the gap between germline ends came to 12 bases. The CDR3 coding sequence is TGTGCCAGCAGCTCAACAGGGCGGAACACTGAAGCTTTCTTT. Its translation is CASSSTGRNTEAFF.

This chain links TRBV5-6 with TRBJ2-3, with TRBD2 as a possible D gene (6 bases). This CDR3 is 15 amino acids long. Between the trimmed V and J ends, which lost 3 bases and 3 bases, there was a span of 14 bases. Germline CDR1 is SGHDT and CDR2 is YYEEEE. DNA for the CDR3: TGTGCCAGCAGCTCCAACGCCGGGAGTACAGATACGCAGTATTTT. Translated, it gives CASSSNAGSTDTQYF.

This clonotype was seen a handful of times. The chain is built from TRBV14 and TRBJ2-1, with a possible D match to TRBD2 (5 bases). Germline values: CDR1 SGHDN, CDR2 FVKESK. Trimming cost V 0 bases and J 4 bases, with 22 bases left between them. The CDR3 totals 19 residues. The CDR3 DNA sequence: TGTGCCAGCAGCCAAGACGGATTAGCAGGACTCCCAACTTACAATGAGCAGTTCTTC. This translates into CASSQDGLAGLPTYNEQFF.

The chain employs TRBV25-1 and TRBJ2-5, with 9 positions matching TRBD2. Losses at the gene ends were 1 base for V and 4 bases for J; bases not matched to a gene: 4. Germline values: CDR1 MGHDK, CDR2 SYGVNS. This CDR3 comprises 15 residues. CDR3 protein: CASSELELAGETQYF. CDR3 DNA: TGTGCCAGCAGTGAATTAGAACTAGCGGGAGAGACCCAGTACTTC.

This clonotype was observed many times. This chain joins TRBV6-1 and TRBJ2-3; TRBD2 aligns across 12 bases. The V segment lost 4 bases and the J segment 4 bases; nucleotides outside the gene matches: 6. The germline V gene has CDR1 MNHNS and CDR2 SASEGT. This CDR3 contains 16 residues. The CDR3 loop is CASSAKTSGRADTQYF. As DNA, the CDR3 is TGTGCCAGCAGTGCCAAGACTAGCGGGAGAGCAGATACGCAGTATTTT.

The table lists this clonotype with a count of one. The rearrangement uses TRBV20-1 and TRBJ2-5; tentative D call: TRBD1 (5 bases). The V end lost 6 bases, the J end lost 2 bases, and 13 bases lay between the germline ends. This CDR3 contains 13 residues. The germline gives CDR1 DFQATT, CDR2 SNEGSKA (reference sequence). CDR3 DNA sequence: TGCAGTGCGAAGACAGCACTACAAGAGACCCAGTACTTC. Amino acids: CSAKTALQETQYF.

This clonotype is termed medium-sized. The CDR3 loop reads CASSFRVNTEAFF. CDR3 nucleotide sequence: TGTGCCAGCAGTTTCCGAGTGAACACTGAAGCTTTCTTT. This chain uses TRBV28 with TRBJ1-1; D is ambiguous. Germline CDR1 MDHEN, CDR2 SYDVKM. Trimming cost V 3 bases and J 0 bases, with 5 bases left between them. This CDR3 is built from 13 residues.

This clonotype was seen many times. This chain uses TRBV29-1 with TRBJ2-1, with 9 positions matching TRBD2. This CDR3 has 15 residues. Trimming removed 5 bases from V and 5 bases from J; junction bases left unmatched: 10. Germline V gives CDR1 SQVTM, CDR2 ANQGSEA. This chain's CDR3 is CSVSDLAGKDNEQFF. The CDR3, as DNA: TGCAGCGTTTCCGACCTAGCGGGAAAGGACAATGAGCAGTTCTTC.

This sequence joins TRBV5-5 and TRBJ2-7, with D tentatively TRBD1 (6 bases). Germline CDR1 SGHKS, CDR2 YYEKEE (reference sequence). This CDR3 has 13 amino acids. Trimming removed 2 bases from V and 9 bases from J, with 15 bases in between. The CDR3 coding sequence is TGTGCCAGCAGCTTTGGTACAGGGAGCGGGCAGTACGTC. This gives the protein CASSFGTGSGQYV.